This entry concerns a single TCR beta chain. Assay used: immunoSEQ multiplex PCR; TCRdb lists only in-frame clones, some missing. The sample has 80,000 to 130,000 clones; 85% to 95% are singletons. Trimming removed 5 bases from V and 6 bases from J; junction bases left unmatched: 13. The CDR3 is 14 amino acids. CDR1 and CDR2 (germline): GTSNPN, SVGIG (reference sequence). These data originate in a study of T cell changes during pregnancy in multiple sclerosis. The source material was peripheral blood, sampled in the second trimester of pregnancy. The sequence derives from a female donor with multiple sclerosis, enrolled in a pregnancy study. The J gene is TRBJ2-7, the V gene TRBV30; TRBD1 agrees at 7 bases. CDR3 DNA sequence: TGTGCCTGGGCCCGCGGGCCTAACAGGGGCGAGCAGTACTTC. It is translated as CAWARGPNRGEQYF.